This is a list of T cell receptor beta chains from one sample in a study of shared clonotypes between healthy human individuals. Clones were read by immunoSEQ multiplex PCR, and TCRdb kept only the in-frame ones, dropping some. The table records millions of clones, approximately 93% of them present only once. Sample: naive CD4+ T cells from PBMCs. The receptors derive from a man aged 18 to 30 in good health. Some clones in this sample may be carry-over from other donors' samples. CDR3s include the opening cysteine and the closing phenylalanine or tryptophan. A D gene is named only where the DNA matches it firmly. Not every row has a clone size; where given, it reads once, few, many or a size class.

V,J,size,length,D,DNA,CDR3
TRBV7-7,TRBJ1-2,-,14,-,TGTGCCAGCTCCCCGGGGGGGGATTACTATGGCTACACCTTC,CASSPGGDYYGYTF
TRBV4-3,TRBJ1-1,-,15,-,TGCGCCAGCAGCCAAGAGTCAGGGTGGGGGACTGAAGCTTTCTTT,CASSQESGWGTEAFF
TRBV7-3,TRBJ2-1,once,15,TRBD2,TGTGCCAGCAGCCCTACTAGCGGGAGGTACAATGAGCAGTTCTTC,CASSPTSGRYNEQFF
TRBV29-1,TRBJ2-1,-,14,TRBD2,TGCAGCTCTAGCTTGAGACTAGCGTACAATGAGCAGTTCTTC,CSSSLRLAYNEQFF
TRBV19,TRBJ1-2,-,14,-,TGTGCCAGTAGTATCAGACAGGCCAACTATGGCTACACCTTC,CASSIRQANYGYTF
TRBV5-4,TRBJ2-7,-,13,-,TGTGCCAGCAGCTTCGCGGGAACTTACGAGCAGTACTTC,CASSFAGTYEQYF
TRBV6-5,TRBJ2-1,-,15,-,TGTGCCAGCAGTTACAAGGGGGTAAAATACAATGAGCAGTTCTTC,CASSYKGVKYNEQFF
TRBV7-9,TRBJ2-1,-,17,TRBD2,TGTGCCAGCAGCTTAGGGGAAGCGGGAGGCCCCGCGAATGAGCAGTTCTTC,CASSLGEAGGPANEQFF
TRBV10-1,TRBJ1-4,-,10,-,TGCGCCAGCAGCTGGGAAAAACTGTTTTTT,CASSWEKLFF
TRBV9,TRBJ2-2,-,15,-,TGTGCCAGCAGCGTAGAAGGGGGATACACCGGGGAGCTGTTTTTT,CASSVEGGYTGELFF
TRBV6-5,TRBJ2-3,-,15,-,TGTGCCAGCAGTCCCCGTAACCCTCTGACAGATACGCAGTATTTT,CASSPRNPLTDTQYF